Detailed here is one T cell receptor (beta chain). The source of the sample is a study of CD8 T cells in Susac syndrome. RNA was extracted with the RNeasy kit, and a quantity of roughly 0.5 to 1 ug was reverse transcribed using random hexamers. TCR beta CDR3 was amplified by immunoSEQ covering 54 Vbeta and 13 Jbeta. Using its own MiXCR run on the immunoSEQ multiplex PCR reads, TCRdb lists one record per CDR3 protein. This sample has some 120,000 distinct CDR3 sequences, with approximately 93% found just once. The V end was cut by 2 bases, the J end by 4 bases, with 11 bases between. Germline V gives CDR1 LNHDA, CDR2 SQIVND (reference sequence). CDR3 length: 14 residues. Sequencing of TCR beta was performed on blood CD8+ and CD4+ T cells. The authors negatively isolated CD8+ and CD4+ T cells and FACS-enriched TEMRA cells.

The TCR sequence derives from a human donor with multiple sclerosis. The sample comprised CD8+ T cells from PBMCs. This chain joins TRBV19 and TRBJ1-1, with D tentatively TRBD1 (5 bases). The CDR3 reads CASSISWGPTEAFF. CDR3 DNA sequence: TGTGCCAGTAGTATATCGTGGGGCCCCACTGAAGCTTTCTTT. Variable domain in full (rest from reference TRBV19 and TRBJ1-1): DGGITQSPKYLFRKEGQNVTLSCEQNLNHDAMYWYRQDPGQGLRLIYYSQIVNDFQKGDIAEGYSVSREKKESFPLTVTSAQKNPTAFYLCASSISWGPTEAFFGQGTRLTVV.